Below, 29 T cell receptor beta chains from the same sample are listed, as sequenced in a study of blood T cell repertoires in COVID-19. The data were produced by immunoSEQ multiplex PCR, yet TCRdb's version contains in-frame clones alone and is incomplete. The data contain some 130,000 clones, roughly 89% of them singletons. The specimen was peripheral blood. All receptors come from a man aged 60-69 years with COVID-19, enrolled during active disease.

The chain couples TRBV2 to TRBJ2-5, with D unclear. CDR1 and CDR2 (germline): SNHLY, FYNNEI. V was cut by 5 bases and J by 14 bases, with 9 bases left in between. The CDR3 totals 9 residues. The CDR3, as DNA: TGTGCCAGCAGTCCGTTAATTTACTTC. Protein product: CASSPLIYF.

The V call is TRBV5-6, the J call TRBJ1-5, with 9 bases that match TRBD1. CDR1 and CDR2 from the germline V gene are SGHDT and YYEEEE. Losses at the gene ends were 4 bases for V and 6 bases for J; bases not matched to a gene: 8. This CDR3 has 15 residues. The CDR3 nucleotides are TGTGCCAGCAGCAGGGCCTCGGGACAGGGTCAGCCCCAGCATTTT. Its protein is CASSRASGQGQPQHF.

This chain joins TRBV7-9 and TRBJ1-5, with D unclear. Germline assignment: CDR1 SEHNR and CDR2 FQNEAQ (reference sequence). Trimming removed 3 bases at V and 3 bases at J, with 9 bases between. The CDR3 covers 14 residues. This chain's CDR3 is CASSFGDANQPQHF. DNA for the CDR3: TGTGCCAGCAGCTTCGGAGATGCCAATCAGCCCCAGCATTTT.

The chain uses TRBV6-6 and TRBJ2-3; 7 bases match TRBD2. Trimming removed 2 bases from V and 2 bases from J; junction bases left unmatched: 4. This CDR3 region has 15 residues. The V gene's germline CDR1 is MNHNY and CDR2 SVGAGI (reference sequence). The CDR3 coding sequence is TGTGCCAGCAGTTACCGGGGGGATAACACAGATACGCAGTATTTT. Residues: CASSYRGDNTDTQYF.

This chain connects TRBV15 to TRBJ1-4; no clear D. Trimming took 4 bases from V and 0 from J, leaving 12 bases between them. CDR1 is LNHNV, CDR2 YYDKDF, per germline (reference sequence). This CDR3 is built from 16 residues. The CDR3 here is CATSTTGRATNEKLFF. The CDR3 DNA is TGTGCCACCAGCACGACTGGTCGTGCAACTAATGAAAAACTGTTTTTT.

The CDR3 loop is CASSQDTTSGPTDTQYF. CDR3 sequence (DNA): TGCGCCAGCAGCCAAGATACCACTAGCGGACCCACAGATACGCAGTATTTT. The chain links TRBV4-1 to TRBJ2-3, with TRBD2 matching 8 bases. The CDR3 runs 17 residues. Trimming at V came to 0 bases and at J to 2 bases, leaving 7 bases not matched to a gene. In germline, CDR1 is MGHRA, CDR2 YSYEKL.

This clone was counted between two and nine times. This chain connects TRBV30 to TRBJ2-5; D is uncertain. Germline V gives CDR1 GTSNPN, CDR2 SVGIG (reference sequence). The V gene lost 1 base and the J gene lost 5 bases, with 14 bases spanning the gap. The CDR3 sequence is 14 residues long. The CDR3 spells CAWSAPEVGETQYF. The CDR3 DNA sequence: TGTGCCTGGAGTGCCCCAGAAGTCGGGGAGACCCAGTACTTC.

The chain employs TRBV6-5 and TRBJ1-1; tentative D call: TRBD1 (6 bases). The CDR3 runs to 16 residues. Germline-derived CDR1 and CDR2 are MNHEY and SVGAGI. The germline V and J ends were trimmed by 3 bases and 0 bases, with 14 bases remaining between them. The CDR3 spells CASSYAGGGLNTEAFF. The CDR3 nucleotides are TGTGCCAGCAGTTATGCGGGGGGCGGACTGAACACTGAAGCTTTCTTT.

The chain links TRBV12-3 or TRBV12-4 to TRBJ2-7, with a tentative D call TRBD2 (5 bases). Trimming pared 5 bases from V and 0 bases from J, leaving 8 bases between. The CDR3 has 13 amino acids. CDR3 residues: CASSTGYSYEQYF. The DNA of the CDR3 is TGTGCCAGCAGTACGGGGTACTCCTACGAGCAGTACTTC.

V gene TRBV5-4 combines with J gene TRBJ2-5; 11 nucleotides align to TRBD2. CDR3 size: 16 residues. J lost 2 bases, V lost 2 bases, and 5 bases had no gene match. Germline-derived CDR1 and CDR2 are SGHNT and YYREEE (reference sequence). The CDR3 DNA reads as TGTGCCAGCAGCTTTGGACTAGCGGGCCTACAAGAGACCCAGTACTTC. Translating gives CASSFGLAGLQETQYF. Filled out from reference TRBV5-4 and TRBJ2-5, the complete variable domain reads ETGVTQSPTHLIKTRGQQVTLRCSSQSGHNTVSWYQQALGQGPQFIFQYYREEENGRGNFPPRFSGLQFPNYSSELNVNALELDDSALYLCASSFGLAGLQETQYFGPGTRLLVL.

This chain's CDR3 is CAWTPTDRPPAFF. CDR3 nucleotides: TGTGCCTGGACCCCCACGGACAGGCCGCCAGCTTTCTTT. The chain combines TRBV30 with TRBJ1-1, with 7 bases matching TRBD1. J lost 10 bases, V lost 4 bases, and 12 bases had no gene match. The germline CDR1 and CDR2 sequences are GTSNPN and SVGIG (reference sequence). This CDR3 is built from 13 residues.

The chain has TRBV6-4 and TRBJ2-5; TRBD2 agrees at 9 bases. The germline CDR1 and CDR2 sequences are MRHNA and SNTAGT. J was trimmed by 5 bases and V by 3 bases; bases with no gene match: 13. The CDR3 totals 17 residues. The DNA of the CDR3 is TGTGCCAGCAGTGAGAGGCTAGCGGGGACCATAGGGGAGACCCAGTACTTC. Translated: CASSERLAGTIGETQYF.

This clone has a single count. This chain connects TRBV19 to TRBJ1-1; D gene ambiguous. Trimming removed 1 base from V and 7 bases from J, with 13 bases in between. Germline loops: CDR1 LNHDA, CDR2 SQIVND (reference sequence). The CDR3 has 14 amino acids. CDR3 sequence: CASSIGGDRNEAFF. The CDR3 DNA is TGTGCCAGTAGTATAGGCGGGGATCGTAATGAAGCTTTCTTT.

The gene calls are TRBV7-9 and TRBJ1-3; 7 bases agree with TRBD1. CDR1 and CDR2 from the germline V gene are SEHNR and FQNEAQ (reference sequence). The CDR3 spans 15 residues. With V trimmed by 5 bases and J by 11 bases, 15 bases remained unmatched. The CDR3 reads CASSPSTGIGAAIYF. The CDR3 DNA follows: TGTGCCAGCAGCCCTTCGACAGGGATAGGTGCCGCCATATATTTT.

The genes are TRBV7-3 and TRBJ2-1; TRBD2 matches 8 bases. The J segment lost 1 base and the V segment lost 5 bases, leaving 4 bases of the junction unmatched. Germline CDR1 is SGHTA and CDR2 is FQGTGA. This CDR3 comprises 15 residues. Here the CDR3 reads CASSPGGGSYNEQFF. CDR3 coding DNA: TGTGCCAGCAGCCCGGGAGGGGGGTCCTACAATGAGCAGTTCTTC. Supplemented by reference TRBV7-3 and TRBJ2-1, the full variable domain reads GAGVSQTPSNKVTEKGKYVELRCDPISGHTALYWYRQSLGQGPEFLIYFQGTGAADDSGLPNDRFFAVRPEGSVSTLKIQRTERGDSAVYLCASSPGGGSYNEQFFGPGTRLTVL.

This chain uses TRBV5-4 with TRBJ1-5; D is possibly TRBD1 (5 bases). Per germline, CDR1 SGHNT and CDR2 YYREEE (reference sequence). Trimming pared 2 bases from V and 6 bases from J, leaving 9 bases between. This CDR3 is 13 amino acids long. The CDR3 reads CASSLETGQPQHF. The DNA for the CDR3 is TGTGCCAGCAGCTTAGAAACAGGTCAGCCCCAGCATTTT.

The chain combines TRBV18 with TRBJ1-5, with a weak D call TRBD1 (5 bases). The CDR3 runs to 13 residues. Germline CDR1 reads KGHSH; CDR2 reads LQKENI. Trimming shortened V by 4 bases and J by 8 bases, and 12 bases separated the two germline ends. The CDR3 loop reads CASSQGRTEPQHF. The CDR3 nucleotides are TGTGCCAGCTCACAGGGGAGGACGGAGCCCCAGCATTTT.

The V call is TRBV9, the J call TRBJ2-6; perhaps TRBD1 as D (6 bases). Trimming removed 0 bases from V and 0 bases from J, with 16 bases in between. The germline gives CDR1 SGDLS, CDR2 YYNGEE. This CDR3 contains 19 residues. CDR3 sequence reads: CASSVATWGPGSGANVLTF. The CDR3 region has the DNA TGTGCCAGCAGCGTAGCTACCTGGGGGCCAGGCTCTGGGGCCAACGTCCTGACTTTC.

The chain couples TRBV28 to TRBJ2-1, with 12 bases identical to TRBD2. V dropped 7 bases and J dropped 6; count of bases not matched to a gene: 10. Germline V gene lookup returns CDR1 MDHEN and CDR2 SYDVKM. The CDR3 is 16 residues long. CDR3 sequence (DNA): TGTGCCAGCACCTTAGGAGGACTAGCGGGGATCAATGAGCAGTTCTTC. Translating gives CASTLGGLAGINEQFF.

The chain carries TRBV3-1 (or the pseudogene TRBV3-2) and TRBJ2-7; 7 nucleotides line up with TRBD1. The CDR3 totals 14 residues. V shed 1 base, J shed 5 bases, and the junction held 5 bases outside the gene matches. CDR1 and CDR2 (germline): LGHDT, YNNKEL (reference sequence). The CDR3: CASSQADRPNEQYF. CDR3 nucleotide sequence: TGTGCCAGCAGCCAAGCGGACAGGCCTAACGAGCAGTACTTC.

This clone was seen just once. V is TRBV6-2 or TRBV6-3 and J is TRBJ1-6, with unresolved D. From germline, CDR1 is MNHEY and CDR2 SVGEGT. Trimming took off 2 bases at V and 12 bases at J, with 11 bases between the two ends. CDR3 length equals 13 residues. CDR3 sequence: CASSYGEGRPLHF. The CDR3 region has the DNA TGTGCCAGCAGTTACGGGGAGGGCAGACCCCTCCACTTT.

This clone was counted once. The chain has TRBV5-1 and TRBJ2-7; 10 bases line up with TRBD1. V dropped 0 bases and J dropped 3; count of bases not matched to a gene: 0. This CDR3 is built from 14 residues. Germline values: CDR1 SGHRS, CDR2 YFSETQ. For the CDR3, the DNA is TGCGCCAGCAGCTTGGGGACAGGGGGCTACGAGCAGTACTTC. It translates to CASSLGTGGYEQYF.

J is TRBJ1-2 and V is TRBV7-9; 9 nucleotides line up with TRBD1. Trimming took 5 bases from V and 3 from J; bases not matched to a gene: 4. From germline, CDR1 is SEHNR and CDR2 FQNEAQ (reference sequence). This CDR3 is built from 14 residues. The CDR3 DNA reads TGTGCCAGCAGCCCCGGACAGGGGTACTATGGCTACACCTTC. This gives the protein CASSPGQGYYGYTF.

The CDR3 reads CASSEGRGQGFPQHF. In DNA, the CDR3 is TGTGCCAGCAGTGAAGGGAGGGGACAGGGTTTTCCCCAGCATTTT. The V gene is TRBV25-1, the J gene TRBJ1-5, with 9 bases aligning to TRBD1. Trimming removed 2 bases from V and 10 bases from J; junction bases left unmatched: 9. The CDR3 is 15 residues long. The germline V gene encodes CDR1 MGHDK and CDR2 SYGVNS.

The rearrangement joins TRBV5-4 to TRBJ1-1, with 8 bases matching TRBD1. The CDR3 has 13 residues. V dropped 4 bases and J dropped 5; count of bases not matched to a gene: 4. CDR1 is SGHNT and CDR2 is YYREEE in the germline V gene (reference sequence). The CDR3 reads CASSLQGGTEAFF. The CDR3 bases are TGTGCCAGCAGCCTACAGGGGGGTACTGAAGCTTTCTTT.

The chain combines TRBV5-4 with TRBJ2-5; D perhaps matches TRBD1 (6 bases). The CDR3 totals 14 residues. Germline V lookup: CDR1 SGHNT, CDR2 YYREEE (reference sequence). V was cut by 3 bases and J by 0 bases, with 9 bases left in between. The CDR3 DNA reads TGTGCCAGCAGCTCCTGGACAGACCAAGAGACCCAGTACTTC. Translated: CASSSWTDQETQYF.

The V and J genes are TRBV4-2 and TRBJ2-1; the match to TRBD1 covers 7 bases. This CDR3 is 17 amino acids long. CDR1 and CDR2 (germline): LGHNA, YNFKEQ. The ends lost 0 bases at V and 5 bases at J; junction bases unmatched: 10. The CDR3 DNA is TGTGCCAGCAGCCAAGATGGAGCGAGACAGGGTAACAATGAGCAGTTCTTC. Residues: CASSQDGARQGNNEQFF.

The chain combines TRBV6-6 with TRBJ1-5; 9 nucleotides agree with TRBD1. The junction had 11 bases not matched to a gene; V was cut back by 2 bases and J by 9 bases. Germline assignment: CDR1 MNHNY and CDR2 SVGAGI (reference sequence). There are 16 residues in the CDR3. CDR3 residues: CASSYKTGGQVGPQHF. CDR3 DNA: TGTGCCAGCAGTTACAAAACAGGGGGCCAAGTTGGGCCCCAGCATTTT.

As for this clone: Other DNA sequences in this specimen translate into the identical CDR3. The CDR3 is CASSVGGTGGYEQYF. The CDR3 nucleotides read TGTGCCAGCAGCGTAGGGGGGACAGGGGGCTACGAGCAGTACTTC. The chain uses TRBV9 and TRBJ2-7; 11 nucleotides match TRBD1. The ends lost 0 bases at V and 3 bases at J; junction bases unmatched: 2. The CDR3 is 15 residues long. CDR1 is SGDLS, CDR2 YYNGEE, per germline.